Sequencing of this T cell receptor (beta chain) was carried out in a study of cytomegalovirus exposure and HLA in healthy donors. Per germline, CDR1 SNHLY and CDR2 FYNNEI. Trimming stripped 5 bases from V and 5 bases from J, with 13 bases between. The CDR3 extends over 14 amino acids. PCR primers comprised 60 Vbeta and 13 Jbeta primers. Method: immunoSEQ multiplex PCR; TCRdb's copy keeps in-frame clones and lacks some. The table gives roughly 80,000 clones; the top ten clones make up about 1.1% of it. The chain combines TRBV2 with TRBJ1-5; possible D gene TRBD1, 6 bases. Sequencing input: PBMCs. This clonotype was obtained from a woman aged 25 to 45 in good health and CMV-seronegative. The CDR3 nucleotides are TGTGCCAGCAGTACCACAGGGTCTGATCAGCCCCAGCATTTT. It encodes CASSTTGSDQPQHF.